The T cell receptor (beta chain) under discussion was sequenced for a study of radiotherapy plus CTLA-4 blockade in lung cancer (dated by TCRdb to the late 2010s). Background for the entire study: Objective responses were observed in 18% of enrolled patients, and disease control was achieved in around 30%.

The study tested focal radiation therapy combined with CTLA-4 blockade (ipilimumab) in patients with chemo-refractory metastatic non-small-cell lung cancer. Deletion took 1 base off V and 6 bases off J, with a span of 9 bases between the germline ends. CDR1 and CDR2 were assigned from the germline V gene (reference sequence) as SSHAT and FNYEAQ. Taken from cysteine to phenylalanine, the CDR3 has 14 residues. The kept DNA is CDR3 alone, 42 bases in frame from the first base. Overall study results and their limits: The strongest predictors of response, as reported, were early dynamic changes in blood T cell clones along with a rise in serum interferon-beta after radiation. After treatment with radiotherapy and ipilimumab, TCR clones that originated in tumors expanded in peripheral blood.

Worth noting for this clone: Which antigen it targets is not known. No qualities accompany the bases; no much larger clone lies one base away.

Library creation used the immunoSEQ multiplex PCR assay. TCRdb stores this immuneACCESS table with in-frame sequences only. Part of the clones is absent; in the studies checked, under half of the shortfall reflects unresolved V genes, and no reason is known for the rest. A total of around 31,000 clones appear in this sample, 70% to 80% of them only once. Roughly 8% of the sample lies in the top ten. The TCR originated in a human donor with non-small cell lung cancer who had stable disease on radiotherapy plus ipilimumab. The specimen was peripheral blood, collected from a patient treated with radiotherapy plus ipilimumab. The V and J segments used are TRBV7-7 and TRBJ2-2, with the D gene not clear enough to name. CDR3 sequence: CASSLERSPGELFF. DNA sequence: TGTGCCAGCAGCTTAGAACGGAGCCCCGGGGAGCTGTTTTTT. Extended through the reference TRBV7-7 and TRBJ2-2 proteins, this CDR3 yields the full variable domain: GAGVSQSPRYKVTKRGQDVTLRCDPISSHATLYWYQQALGQGPEFLTYFNYEAQPDKSGLPSDRFSAERPEGSISTLTIQRTEQRDSAMYRCASSLERSPGELFFGEGSRLTVL.